The 17 T cell receptor beta chains in this list originate from one sample, sequenced in a study of regulatory T cells in long-lasting Graves disease. Time point meaning: newly diagnosed GD, antithyroid drugs for less than 3 months. Making the TCR library involved RNA that had been extracted from PBMCs. The authors built TCR beta libraries using iRepertoire HTBI primers and Arm-PCR of CDR3 regions. Each CDR3 protein gets one entry after TCRdb re-called the multiplex PCR reads with MiXCR. The table shows 540,000 or so distinct CDR3 sequences, with roughly 12% occurring only once. The data also belong to a second study, concerning T cells in Graves' hyperthyroidism and ophthalmopathy.

Source: peripheral blood mononuclear cells (PBMCs), taken at new diagnosis, from a patient treated with antithyroid drugs. These receptors came from a man aged 25 to 40 with Graves disease.

This clonotype appeared many times. The V and J genes are TRBV5-1 and TRBJ1-1, with 7 bases matching TRBD1. Germline V gives CDR1 SGHRS, CDR2 YFSETQ. The CDR3 consists of 14 residues. V shed 4 bases, J shed 8 bases, and the junction held 11 bases outside the gene matches. Here the CDR3 reads CASSTTGAAMEAFF. CDR3 nucleotides: TGCGCCAGCAGCACCACAGGGGCCGCCATGGAAGCTTTCTTT.

The V and J genes are TRBV20-1 and TRBJ2-7; 12 nucleotides align to TRBD1. The CDR3 is 14 residues long. Per germline, CDR1 DFQATT and CDR2 SNEGSKA (reference sequence). With 1 base clipped from V and 7 bases from J, the junction kept 5 bases outside the gene matches. The CDR3 loop is CSARAGTGGHEQYF. In nucleotides, the CDR3 is TGCAGTGCTAGAGCCGGGACAGGGGGCCATGAGCAGTACTTC.

The chain couples TRBV5-6 to TRBJ2-1; D is uncertain. Germline CDR1 reads SGHDT; CDR2 reads YYEEEE. Between the trimmed V and J ends, which lost 5 bases and 10 bases, there was a span of 10 bases. The length of the CDR3 is 11 residues. The CDR3 DNA reads as TGTGCCAGCAGTATTGCTCGCGAGCAGTTCTTC. It encodes CASSIAREQFF. Complete variable domain (other parts from reference TRBV5-6 and TRBJ2-1): DAGVTQSPTHLIKTRGQQVTLRCSPKSGHDTVSWYQQALGQGPQFIFQYYEEEERQRGNFPDRFSGHQFPNYSSELNVNALLLGDSALYLCASSIAREQFFGPGTRLTVL.

In its sample, this clonotype was seen a few times. The chain uses TRBV7-9 and TRBJ2-1, with 10 positions matching TRBD1. The V gene end was trimmed by 6 bases and the J gene end by 8 bases; junction bases not matched to a gene: 7. CDR3 size: 14 residues. From germline, CDR1 is SEHNR and CDR2 FQNEAQ (reference sequence). CDR3: CASRPDRGRYEQFF. CDR3 coding DNA: TGTGCCAGCAGACCCGACAGGGGGCGGTATGAGCAGTTCTTC.

This clonotype has ten or more counts. The rearrangement joins TRBV24-1 to TRBJ2-7; 14 bases are a match to TRBD2. CDR3 length: 15 residues. V lost 3 bases, J lost 6 bases, and 3 bases stayed unmatched. Germline V gene lookup returns CDR1 KGHDR and CDR2 SFDVKD. As DNA, the CDR3 is TGTGCCACCAGTGATCACGGACTAGCGGGAGGCGAGCAGTACTTC. This sequence encodes CATSDHGLAGGEQYF.

V and J are TRBV11-2 and TRBJ1-1; D gene unclear. The germline V and J ends were trimmed by 5 bases and 1 base, with 14 bases remaining between them. Germline values: CDR1 SGHAT, CDR2 FQNNGV. The CDR3 has 15 residues. The CDR3 loop reads CASSPQANKNTEAFF. The CDR3 region has the DNA TGTGCCAGCAGCCCGCAGGCCAACAAGAACACTGAAGCTTTCTTT.

This clonotype occurred many times. The V call is TRBV12-3 or TRBV12-4, the J call TRBJ2-1; D ambiguous. V gave up 3 bases and J gave up 10 bases, with 19 bases separating them. The length of the CDR3 is 15 residues. The CDR3 DNA follows: TGTGCCAGCAGTTTGCTCGCACCACCTCCGTCAGAGCAGTTCTTC. It is translated as CASSLLAPPPSEQFF.

This clonotype appeared a few times. This chain links TRBV4-2 with TRBJ2-1, with 10 bases fitting TRBD2. Germline CDR1 reads LGHNA; CDR2 reads YNFKEQ. The CDR3 extends over 14 amino acids. J lost 10 bases, V lost 2 bases, and 5 bases had no gene match. CDR3 sequence (DNA): TGTGCCAGCAGCCAATTCCTAGCGGGAGCCGAGCAGTTCTTC. Translation: CASSQFLAGAEQFF.

V usage is TRBV13 and J usage is TRBJ2-7; 15 bases agree with TRBD2. This CDR3 has 19 amino acids. Germline assignment: CDR1 PRHDT and CDR2 FYEKMQ (reference sequence). V dropped 2 bases and J dropped 4; count of bases not matched to a gene: 12. The CDR3 sequence: CASSLTGLAGGDLEYEQYF. CDR3 nucleotide sequence: TGTGCCAGCAGCTTAACGGGACTAGCGGGAGGAGACCTAGAGTACGAGCAGTACTTC.

The rearrangement links TRBV25-1 to TRBJ2-3, with D possibly called TRBD1 or TRBD2 (5 bases each). Germline CDR1 reads MGHDK; CDR2 reads SYGVNS. This CDR3 is built from 14 residues. V dropped 4 bases and J dropped 6 bases, with 14 bases sitting between them. CDR3 protein: CASSGGVQADTQYF. In nucleotides, the CDR3 is TGTGCCAGCAGTGGAGGGGTGCAGGCTGATACGCAGTATTTT.

This clonotype was seen at least ten times. The chain has TRBV28 and TRBJ1-4, with 8 bases aligning to TRBD1. CDR1 is MDHEN, CDR2 SYDVKM, per germline. The CDR3 consists of 15 residues. Trimming cost V 4 bases and J 4 bases; bases outside gene matches: 5. The CDR3 protein is CASSSQGANNEKLFF. The CDR3 DNA follows: TGTGCCAGCAGTTCCCAGGGGGCGAATAATGAAAAACTGTTTTTT. Looking up the rest from reference TRBV28 and TRBJ1-4 gives the full variable domain: DVKVTQSSRYLVKRTGEKVFLECVQDMDHENMFWYRQDPGLGLRLIYFSYDVKMKEKGDIPEGYSVSREKKERFSLILESASTNQTSMYLCASSSQGANNEKLFFGSGTQLSVL.

This clonotype was seen repeatedly, ten times or more. This chain links TRBV27 with TRBJ2-7; 8 bases are shared with TRBD2. Germline-derived CDR1 and CDR2 are MNHEY and SMNVEV (reference sequence). CDR3 length: 16 amino acids. Trimming removed 5 bases from V and 5 bases from J; junction bases left unmatched: 14. In DNA form, the CDR3 reads TGTGCCAGCAGTGAAGCGGGCGGGACTAGTTACAACGAGCAGTACTTC. Its protein product is CASSEAGGTSYNEQYF.

Ten or more counts support this clonotype. This chain connects TRBV11-2 to TRBJ2-1; D possibly matches TRBD1 or TRBD2 (6 bases each). Germline lookup yields CDR1 SGHAT and CDR2 FQNNGV. Trimming removed 1 base from V and 0 bases from J, with 10 bases in between. The CDR3 length is 16 residues. CDR3 loop: CASSLAGDFSYNEQFF. Here the CDR3 DNA reads TGTGCCAGCAGCTTAGCAGGGGACTTCTCCTACAATGAGCAGTTCTTC.

The chain couples TRBV4-2 to TRBJ2-6; 9 nucleotides line up with TRBD2. CDR1 and CDR2 from the germline V gene are LGHNA and YNFKEQ. This CDR3 has 19 residues. V shed 0 bases and J 0 bases; nucleotides not matched to a gene: 6. The CDR3 region has the DNA TGTGCCAGCAGCCAAGACGTCGGACTAGCGAGCTCTGGGGCCAACGTCCTGACTTTC. It is translated as CASSQDVGLASSGANVLTF.

This clonotype came up many times. This chain uses TRBV5-8 with TRBJ1-6; D remains unclear. The CDR3 is 13 amino acids. V lost 0 bases, J lost 7 bases, and 5 bases lay in between. Germline V gene data show CDR1 as SGHTS and CDR2 as YDEGEE. DNA for the CDR3: TGTGCCAGCAGCTTGGGGGCCAATTCACCCCTCCACTTT. Protein sequence: CASSLGANSPLHF.

The table lists this clonotype with many counts. The chain employs TRBV24-1 and TRBJ1-2; D remains ambiguous. Germline CDR1 KGHDR, CDR2 SFDVKD. CDR3 size: 13 residues. V lost 2 bases, J lost 4 bases, and 7 bases lay in between. CDR3 residues: CATSDSESYGYTF. The CDR3 DNA is TGTGCCACCAGTGATTCGGAGAGCTATGGCTACACCTTC.

The chain links TRBV20-1 to TRBJ2-3; 10 positions match TRBD1. The germline gives CDR1 DFQATT, CDR2 SNEGSKA (reference sequence). This CDR3 is 19 amino acids long. The V gene end was trimmed by 6 bases and the J gene end by 2 bases; junction bases not matched to a gene: 20. CDR3 amino acids: CSADGGQGPHMEYTDTQYF. The CDR3 nucleotides read TGCAGTGCAGACGGGGGACAGGGGCCACACATGGAGTACACAGATACGCAGTATTTT.